What follows describes a single T cell receptor (beta chain). Its antigen remains undetermined. Base qualities are not at hand, and no much larger clone is one base apart. The data derive from a study of CD8+ T cells in alopecia areata (dated by TCRdb to 2016 to 2019). Regarding the complete study: The treated patients took part in an open-label pilot trial in which moderate-to-severe alopecia areata was treated with oral tofacitinib at 5 to 10 mg twice daily. Patients stayed on tofacitinib for 6 to 18 months and then had 6 months of follow-up off drug so that delayed response and recurrence could be assessed. For the treated patients, the SALT score, which quantifies what percentage of scalp surface area is affected, served as the measure of disease severity. High-throughput TCRbeta sequencing was used to examine T cell clonal expansion in alopecia areata in both the C3H/HeJ mouse model and human patients. On the human side, TCRbeta sequencing was run on scalp tissue and on sorted CD4+ and CD8+ peripheral blood T cells from healthy controls and from alopecia areata patients with either patchy or totalis/universalis disease. Tofacitinib-treated patients had biopsies at baseline and at 4 and 24 weeks of treatment, with a later scalp biopsy in several patients. Clonality in the scalp was compared among normal scalp (n=4), patchy alopecia areata scalp (n=8), and alopecia totalis/universalis scalp (n=8). RNA was extracted with the PAXgene miRNA kit for fixed scalp, the miRNeasy kit for PBMCs, and the RNeasy kit for mouse skin. immunoSEQ multiplex PCR using 35 Vbeta forward primers and 13 Jbeta reverse primers was used to amplify TCRbeta CDR3 regions.

Receptors were amplified or captured by the immunoSEQ multiplex PCR assay. For TCR sequencing, RNA was extracted from every sample and reverse transcribed into cDNA to serve as template. First-strand cDNA was synthesized using SuperScript III with a 2:1 mix of oligo-dT and random hexamers. A synthetic immune receptor repertoire was used to assess amplification bias, and residual bias was removed computationally. Processing in the source paper ran as follows. Raw reads were preprocessed to remove errors, and CDR3 was defined by IMGT conventions from the conserved cysteine to phenylalanine. Clonality was computed as 1 minus the Shannon entropy, with the entropy normalized by log2 of the number of productive unique TCRs. CD4 or CD8 identity of scalp clones was inferred by cross-referencing scalp TCRbeta sequences with sorted blood CD4 and CD8 repertoires. TCRdb carries this immuneACCESS record with in-frame sequences only. Its versions omit some clonotypes, under half of them owing to an unresolved V gene in the studies checked, with the rest unexplained. Clone size and the V and J calls come from that table; the DNA yielded D and trimming. The sample table holds around 290,000 clones, of which 55% to 75% were seen once. The leading ten clones occupy less than 2% of the sample.

The germline V gene (reference sequence) supplies CDR1 LNHNV and CDR2 YYDKDF. Its CDR3 holds 17 amino acids, cysteine through phenylalanine. Of the read, only the CDR3 DNA is kept; its 51 bases are in frame from base 1. For this chain, trimming is 1 base at the V end and 5 bases at the J end, and the number of junction bases without a gene match is 12. The sample's time point label is to be understood as: around 26 weeks on oral tofacitinib. The treatment or condition tag for this specimen amounts to: oral pan-JAK inhibitor, 5-10 mg twice daily. Lesional scalp punch biopsies and peripheral blood were collected from alopecia areata patients. PBMCs were separated by density centrifugation and stained for CD3, CD4 and CD8, after which CD4+ and CD8+ T cells were sorted on a FACSAria. General study outcomes and caveats: Compared with normal scalp, lesional scalp, particularly in alopecia totalis/universalis, had higher clonality and more expanded CD8+ clones, which suggests antigenic drive. Many expanded lesional clones were found to persist in scalp and blood during tofacitinib treatment, and relapse after treatment cessation may be partly explained by this persistence. Unlike mouse skin, which is dominated by gammadelta T cells, normal human skin has resident alphabeta T cells that are also sequenced, and this complicates analysis of the scalp TCR repertoire. Scalp clonality and the number of expanded CD8+ clones among the top 100 scalp clones were significantly decreased by tofacitinib. Because the treated cohort was small and included a single nonresponder, larger studies are needed to assess links between baseline CD8+ expansion and response. TCR sequences shared between patients were less clear than in mice, possibly partly because of HLA diversity in the patient population.

The chain couples TRBV15 to TRBJ2-7; the central 9 bases match TRBD1. The source is a human donor with alopecia areata. This material consisted of CD4+ T cells sorted from blood, taken at week 24, from a patient treated with tofacitinib. The nucleotide sequence reads TGTGCCACCAGCAGAGGCTGGGGGAACAGGGGGCTAGACGAGCAGTACTTC. This codes for CATSRGWGNRGLDEQYF.